Detailed here is one TCR beta chain. Its specificity is not known. Molecular barcoding with unique molecular identifiers was used for the TCRbeta library. TCRdb ran MiXCR on the PCR reads and lists one entry per CDR3 protein. The sample includes about 420,000 distinct CDR3 sequences, around 15% of them seen just once. The sample comes from a study of T-cell reconstitution after alpha-beta-depleted transplantation in children. Per the germline V gene, CDR1 is LGHDT and CDR2 is YNNKEL (reference sequence). The ends lost 4 bases at V and 2 bases at J; junction bases unmatched: 10. The CDR3 has 18 residues. General study points: Some patients' high day-60 TCRbeta diversity was traced to surviving recipient T cells and thymic progenitors. At around two months after transplant, the alpha-beta T cells were reportedly derived from several hundred expanded clones that came from non-depleted graft cells.

Sequencing was performed on PBMCs, mostly from graft donor cells, taken 360 days after TCRalphabeta/CD19-depleted stem cell transplant. V and J are TRBV3-1 and TRBJ2-7, with 14 positions matching TRBD2. The sequence was obtained from a boy under three years old who had a stem cell transplant for Wiskott-Aldrich syndrome, so the T cells may come from the graft donor. DNA of the CDR3: TGTGCCAGCAGCCCCGGGACTAGCGGGGGCCTCGGAACCTACGAGCAGTACTTC. Translation: CASSPGTSGGLGTYEQYF.